These 10 T cell receptor beta chains share one sample of origin, sequenced in a study of Tregs in tolerant kidney transplant recipients (dated 2019 in TCRdb). The meaning of the sample's time point label: blood sample drawn before combined kidney and bone marrow transplant. The library was generated by the immunoSEQ multiplex PCR assay. TCRdb stores this immuneACCESS table with in-frame sequences only. Part of the clones is absent; in the studies checked, under half of the shortfall reflects unresolved V genes, and no reason is known for the rest. This sample has 98,000 or so clones in its table, and 90% of those were observed once. The ten largest clones represent about 0.35% of the sample. Sequencing was performed on CD4+ T cells from blood, taken before the transplant. The source is a human donor who received a combined kidney and bone marrow transplant.

The chain links TRBV5-1 to TRBJ2-3; D remains ambiguous. V was cut by 3 bases and J by 2 bases, with 4 bases left in between. CDR1 is SGHRS and CDR2 is YFSETQ in the germline V gene. CDR3 length: 12 residues. The CDR3 sequence: CASSSTTDTQYF. CDR3 DNA: TGCGCCAGCAGCTCTACCACAGATACGCAGTATTTT.

The V gene is TRBV5-1, the J gene TRBJ2-5, with D possibly TRBD2 on 7 matching bases. The V end was cut by 1 base, the J end by 2 bases, with 15 bases between. Germline V lookup: CDR1 SGHRS, CDR2 YFSETQ. The CDR3 spans 16 residues. Here the CDR3 DNA reads TGCGCCAGCAGCTTGATGGCGGGGGCGTCACAAGAGACCCAGTACTTC. It encodes CASSLMAGASQETQYF. The full variable domain, its missing parts supplied by reference TRBV5-1 and TRBJ2-5, is KAGVTQTPRYLIKTRGQQVTLSCSPISGHRSVSWYQQTPGQGLQFLFEYFSETQRNKGNFPGRFSGRQFSNSRSEMNVSTLELGDSALYLCASSLMAGASQETQYFGPGTRLLVL.

V gene TRBV4-1 combines with J gene TRBJ1-6, with 7 nucleotides matching TRBD1. Germline V gene lookup returns CDR1 MGHRA and CDR2 YSYEKL. The CDR3 runs 17 residues. After removal of 0 bases from V and 7 bases from J, the junction contained 9 bases not matched to a gene. CDR3 nucleotide sequence: TGCGCCAGCAGCCAAGACCCTCGGACAGGAATAAATTCACCCCTCCACTTT. This sequence encodes CASSQDPRTGINSPLHF.

The chain couples TRBV7-2 to TRBJ2-7, with 7 positions matching TRBD1. The CDR3 is 12 amino acids. Germline V gene data show CDR1 as SGHTA and CDR2 as FQGNSA. J was trimmed by 7 bases and V by 5 bases; bases with no gene match: 5. The CDR3 DNA reads as TGTGCCAGCAGCACGTCGACAGGGGAGCAGTACTTC. Protein sequence: CASSTSTGEQYF.

The V and J genes are TRBV19 and TRBJ1-5; D unresolved. V was trimmed by 5 bases and J by 2 bases, leaving 10 bases between them. This CDR3 is built from 14 residues. Germline CDR1 and CDR2: LNHDA and SQIVND (reference sequence). This CDR3 is CASSLLAGNQPQHF. The CDR3 DNA follows: TGTGCCAGTAGTCTCTTGGCCGGCAATCAGCCCCAGCATTTT.

The CDR3 here is CASRSSVGRPNLRSYEQYF. The CDR3 region has the DNA TGTGCCAGCAGATCCAGTGTTGGCAGGCCGAACCTCCGCTCCTACGAGCAGTACTTC. J is TRBJ2-7 and V is TRBV27; no definite D call. The CDR3 spans 19 residues. The V and J ends lost 6 bases and 0 bases respectively, with 27 bases between them. Germline V lookup: CDR1 MNHEY, CDR2 SMNVEV (reference sequence).

The chain carries TRBV9 and TRBJ2-1; perhaps TRBD1 as D (5 bases). The germline V gene has CDR1 SGDLS and CDR2 YYNGEE. CDR3 length: 15 residues. V lost 4 bases and J 6 bases, leaving 17 bases between the germline ends. Here the CDR3 DNA reads TGTGCCAGCAGCAAGGACACCGTCTGGGGCAATGAGCAGTTCTTC. Its protein is CASSKDTVWGNEQFF.

This rearrangement joins TRBV27 to TRBJ2-1, with a weak D call TRBD1 (5 bases). With 7 bases removed from V and 6 bases from J, the gap between germline ends came to 16 bases. CDR1 MNHEY and CDR2 SMNVEV come from the germline V gene (reference sequence). CDR3 length: 14 residues. For the CDR3, the DNA is TGTGCCAGCACCAGGGCAGCCACGGCCAATGAGCAGTTCTTC. Translation: CASTRAATANEQFF.

The chain couples TRBV5-1 to TRBJ2-2; D perhaps matches TRBD2 (6 bases). The germline CDR1 and CDR2 sequences are SGHRS and YFSETQ. Trimming removed 5 bases from V and 1 base from J, with 24 bases in between. The length of the CDR3 is 19 residues. The CDR3 loop is CASSLWTTSLFGNTGELFF. As DNA, the CDR3 is TGCGCCAGCAGTTTATGGACTACTTCCCTTTTTGGGAACACCGGGGAGCTGTTTTTT.

The chain combines TRBV5-1 with TRBJ2-3; 8 positions agree with TRBD1. The length of the CDR3 is 13 residues. In germline, CDR1 is SGHRS, CDR2 YFSETQ. V was pared by 3 bases and J by 5 bases, with 2 bases of the junction left unmatched. The CDR3 sequence: CASSWTGRDTQYF. CDR3 in DNA: TGCGCCAGCAGCTGGACAGGGAGAGATACGCAGTATTTT.